This T cell receptor (beta chain) derives from a study of T cells in localized non-small cell lung cancer. About this clone itself: Its antigen is not identified.

Measured with immunoSEQ multiplex PCR; TCRdb has only the in-frame clones, and not every one. The sample lists tens of thousands of clones, 86% occurring once. Per the germline V gene, CDR1 is ENHRY and CDR2 is SYGVKD. The CDR3 loop spans 15 amino acids. V was pared by 2 bases and J by 5 bases, with 8 bases of the junction left unmatched. Findings and caveats of the study: With higher T cell density in blood came longer overall survival. Within adjacent lung there appeared a median approximately 60 of the top 100 tumor clones. Heterogeneity stays possible, as sequencing covered only one tumor region. Among the tissues sampled, uninvolved adjacent lung had the highest T cell clonality, above tumor.

This TCR came from a male donor aged 60 or older with stage III squamous cell lung carcinoma. The source material was peripheral blood, sampled before any cancer treatment. The chain combines TRBV10-3 with TRBJ1-2, with 7 nucleotides matching TRBD1. The CDR3 coding sequence is TGTGCCATCAGTGAGGACGGGACAGCGAGATATGGCTACACCTTC. Residues: CAISEDGTARYGYTF.